This is a list of T cell receptor beta chains from one sample in a study of T cell repertoires in cytomegalovirus infection. TCRdb recomputed calls from the reads with MiXCR, one row per CDR3 protein. The sample includes 110,000 or so distinct CDR3 sequences, around 31% of them seen just once. Their antigens are not known. The sequences come from CD8+ T cells from cultured PBMCs, collected from culture after CMV antigen stimulation. The receptor set was obtained from a human donor in good health (CMV status not recorded). Some clones in this sample may be carry-over from other donors' samples. Both conserved end residues are part of each CDR3.

>TRBJ2-1|TRBV7-8|15
CASSVTGGAYNEQFF
>TRBJ1-4|TRBV4-1|16
CASSQDRSNSLSKLFF
>TRBJ2-5|TRBV29-1|13
CSEGQGDGETQYF
>TRBJ2-7|TRBV9|15
CASSVAGTSGYEQYF
>TRBJ1-5|TRBV6-1|15
CASSEAPLDNQPQHF
>TRBJ2-7|TRBV6-2/TRBV6-3|17
CASSGFDTQPSSYEQYF
>TRBJ2-1|TRBV7-6|15
CASSLGQTGYNEQFF
>TRBJ2-7|TRBV7-2|14
CASSFGAGVYEQYF
>TRBJ2-3|TRBV12-5|16
CASGDPLAGQTDTQYF
>TRBJ1-6|TRBV19|14
CASSDEGTNSPLHF
>TRBJ2-5|TRBV12-3/TRBV12-4|15
CASRGDPVNQETQYF
>TRBJ1-1|TRBV27|17
CASSLSIGGAANTEAFF
>TRBJ2-2|TRBV5-4|15
CASSFNGGITGELFF
>TRBJ2-2|TRBV19|12
CASASLSGELFF
>TRBJ1-4|TRBV12-3/TRBV12-4|14
CASRYGGETEKLFF
>TRBJ1-1|TRBV6-6|12
CASRYRNTEAFF
>TRBJ1-4|TRBV5-1|15
CASSPGDGDNEKLFF
>TRBJ2-7|TRBV4-1|14
CASSQGTSGYEQYF
>TRBJ2-5|TRBV11-1|12
CASGLGEETQYF
>TRBJ2-6|TRBV25-1|17
CASSDRPGGDGANVLTF
>TRBJ2-5|TRBV4-1|18
CASSQGLAGGPDWETQYF
>TRBJ2-3|TRBV12-3/TRBV12-4|16
CASSLSSGPPGDTQYF
>TRBJ2-1|TRBV4-1|17
CASSQGLVGRSYNEQFF
>TRBJ2-7|TRBV7-3|16
CASSHLAGGPTYEQYF
>TRBJ1-2|TRBV19|13
CASSFLIVYGYTF